A single sample is the source of the 16 T cell receptor beta chains below, sequenced in a study of T-cell memory formation after mild COVID-19. One entry per CDR3 protein, called by TCRdb with MiXCR from the 5' RACE reads. Of about 140,000 distinct CDR3 sequences listed, about 14% are singletons. Sequenced sample: PBMCs or a T cell subset sorted from them (not recorded which). These receptors were obtained from an adult woman who had mild COVID-19 (a few samples of this study predate the infection). Cell type and time point are not known.

V usage is TRBV27 and J usage is TRBJ2-1, with 8 positions matching TRBD2. V lost 10 bases, J lost 5 bases, and 10 bases stayed unmatched. CDR1 and CDR2 from the germline V gene are MNHEY and SMNVEV (reference sequence). The CDR3 has 14 amino acids. CDR3 bases: TGTGCCACCAGACCGGGACTAGAGAACAATGAGCAGTTCTTC. Translation: CATRPGLENNEQFF.

The chain recombines TRBV20-1 with TRBJ1-5; D is possibly TRBD1 (5 bases). From germline, CDR1 is DFQATT and CDR2 SNEGSKA (reference sequence). The germline V and J ends were trimmed by 1 base and 3 bases, with 10 bases remaining between them. There are 14 residues in the CDR3. In DNA, the CDR3 is TGCAGTGCTAGAGGGGACTACCCCAATCAGCCCCAGCATTTT. This codes for CSARGDYPNQPQHF.

V is TRBV29-1 and J is TRBJ2-7; D perhaps matches TRBD1 (6 bases). With 1 base removed from V and 0 bases from J, the gap between germline ends came to 10 bases. CDR1 is SQVTM, CDR2 ANQGSEA, per germline. CDR3 length: 14 amino acids. The CDR3: CSVEGDRSSYEQYF. The CDR3 DNA sequence: TGCAGCGTTGAAGGAGACAGGAGCTCCTACGAGCAGTACTTC.

The gene calls are TRBV5-1 and TRBJ1-1; D is possibly TRBD1 (6 bases). Germline CDR1 SGHRS, CDR2 YFSETQ. Trimming removed 1 base at V and 4 bases at J, with 17 bases between. The CDR3 loop spans 16 amino acids. The CDR3, as DNA: TGCGCCAGCAGCTTGTCGGGGGCAGGGGTCGGCACTGAAGCTTTCTTT. This gives the protein CASSLSGAGVGTEAFF.

The chain carries TRBV29-1 and TRBJ2-1; D call uncertain. Germline CDR1 reads SQVTM; CDR2 reads ANQGSEA. V gave up 1 base and J gave up 5 bases, with 12 bases separating them. This CDR3 region has 14 residues. DNA for the CDR3: TGCAGCGTTGAAGGATTCCAAGTCCACAATGAGCAGTTCTTC. Amino acids: CSVEGFQVHNEQFF.

CDR3 nucleotide sequence: TGCAGTGCGGAACTAGCGGGAGACCGGGGCGAGCAGTACTTC. This gives the protein CSAELAGDRGEQYF. The chain combines TRBV20-1 with TRBJ2-7; 11 nucleotides line up with TRBD2. Germline CDR1 reads DFQATT; CDR2 reads SNEGSKA (reference sequence). After removal of 6 bases from V and 6 bases from J, the junction contained 10 bases not matched to a gene. The CDR3 runs to 14 residues.

The chain uses TRBV10-3 and TRBJ1-5, with D possibly TRBD1 on 5 matching bases. Trimming left V 11 bases short and J 1 base short, with 12 bases between. This CDR3 has 13 amino acids. The germline CDR1 and CDR2 sequences are ENHRY and SYGVKD. Here the CDR3 DNA reads TGTGCCGCCGCCGGGGACAGCAATCAGCCCCAGCATTTT. Amino acid sequence: CAAAGDSNQPQHF.

The chain is built from TRBV25-1 and TRBJ2-1, with TRBD2 matching over 12 bases. With 1 base clipped from V and 9 bases from J, the junction kept 4 bases outside the gene matches. Germline-derived CDR1 and CDR2 are MGHDK and SYGVNS. CDR3 length equals 15 residues. CDR3 region: CASSEWGLAGGEQFF. CDR3 nucleotides: TGTGCCAGCAGTGAATGGGGACTAGCGGGCGGTGAGCAGTTCTTC. The full variable domain, rest sourced from reference TRBV25-1 and TRBJ2-1, is EADIYQTPRYLVIGTGKKITLECSQTMGHDKMYWYQQDPGMELHLIHYSYGVNSTEKGDLSSESTVSRIRTEHFPLTLESARPSHTSQYLCASSEWGLAGGEQFFGPGTRLTVL.

The sample holds a few counts of this clonotype. The chain links TRBV20-1 to TRBJ2-5; D uncertain. The length of the CDR3 is 14 residues. V was pared by 3 bases and J by 1 base, with 12 bases between. Germline CDR1 is DFQATT and CDR2 is SNEGSKA (reference sequence). The chain's CDR3 is CSASRAFAQETQYF. In DNA form, the CDR3 reads TGCAGTGCTAGTCGGGCTTTTGCCCAAGAGACCCAGTACTTC.

The chain has TRBV3-1 and TRBJ2-5; maybe TRBD2 (5 bases). This CDR3 region has 14 residues. V was shortened by 1 base and J by 5 bases, with 11 bases between the two germline ends. Germline V gene lookup returns CDR1 LGHDT and CDR2 YNNKEL (reference sequence). CDR3 amino acids: CASSQGTLGETQYF. The CDR3 nucleotides read TGTGCCAGCAGCCAAGGGACTTTAGGGGAGACCCAGTACTTC.

This chain joins TRBV5-1 and TRBJ2-7; no clear D gene. This CDR3 has 16 amino acids. Deletions cut 4 bases from V and 2 bases from J, with 19 bases between. From germline, CDR1 is SGHRS and CDR2 YFSETQ. The CDR3 sequence: CASSKDVGTEAYEQYF. In DNA form, the CDR3 reads TGCGCCAGCAGCAAAGATGTCGGCACCGAAGCCTACGAGCAGTACTTC.

V usage is TRBV12-3 or TRBV12-4 and J usage is TRBJ2-3; TRBD2 matches at 10 bases. The CDR3 is made up of 15 amino acids. The J segment lost 6 bases and the V segment lost 3 bases, leaving 6 bases of the junction unmatched. CDR3 amino acids: CASSLGLAGEDTQYF. The DNA for the CDR3 is TGTGCCAGCAGTTTGGGGCTAGCGGGAGAGGATACGCAGTATTTT.

This clonotype has just a few counts. The gene calls are TRBV5-5 and TRBJ2-6, with D unresolved. V shed 0 bases and J shed 3 bases, with 13 bases lying between them. The CDR3 sequence is 17 residues long. Germline V gene sequence: CDR1 SGHKS, CDR2 YYEKEE (reference sequence). The DNA of the CDR3 is TGTGCCAGCAGCTTGGGTGGCTTAAGGGATGGGGCCAACGTCCTGACTTTC. Protein product: CASSLGGLRDGANVLTF.

This chain joins TRBV11-2 and TRBJ2-7, with TRBD2 identical over 10 bases. CDR3 length: 16 amino acids. With 5 bases clipped from V and 2 bases from J, the junction kept 9 bases outside the gene matches. From germline, CDR1 is SGHAT and CDR2 FQNNGV. CDR3 amino acids: CASSLTTSGATYEQYF. The CDR3 DNA sequence: TGTGCCAGCAGCCTGACTACTAGCGGGGCCACCTACGAGCAGTACTTC.

This clonotype was seen a handful of times. The rearrangement links TRBV9 to TRBJ2-3, with 10 bases identical to TRBD2. The J segment lost 0 bases and the V segment lost 4 bases, leaving 14 bases of the junction unmatched. The CDR3 totals 19 residues. The germline CDR1 and CDR2 sequences are SGDLS and YYNGEE. The CDR3 DNA reads TGTGCCAGCAGCCCCCCCCTTGGAGGACTAGCGGTTAGCACAGATACGCAGTATTTT. This encodes CASSPPLGGLAVSTDTQYF.

This clonotype was detected only a few times. The gene calls are TRBV4-2 and TRBJ2-3, with 10 bases fitting TRBD2. CDR3 length equals 20 residues. The trim removed 1 base at V and 2 bases at J, leaving 15 bases unmatched. From germline, CDR1 is LGHNA and CDR2 YNFKEQ. In nucleotides, the CDR3 is TGTGCCAGCAGCCAAGGACTAGCGGGCCGGGGCCGCAAGTTCACAGATACGCAGTATTTT. Its translation is CASSQGLAGRGRKFTDTQYF.